This TCR beta chain was profiled in a study of T cells in Graves' hyperthyroidism and ophthalmopathy. This clonotype was observed many times. The germline V and J ends were trimmed by 2 bases and 8 bases, with 17 bases remaining between them. CDR3 length: 14 residues. Germline CDR1 and CDR2: DFQATT and SNEGSKA (reference sequence). TCR beta CDR3 regions were amplified from RNA. First-round RT-PCR of the TCR CDR3 relied on the HTBI primer set. TCRdb fed the multiplex PCR reads into MiXCR, producing one record per CDR3 protein. In the table there are 730,000 or so distinct CDR3 sequences, under 20% of which are singletons.

Sequencing used blood. This TCR derives from a woman between 50 and 59 years old with Graves' hyperthyroidism that later progressed to Graves' ophthalmopathy. This chain uses TRBV20-1 with TRBJ2-3; possible D gene TRBD2, 6 bases. This chain's CDR3 is CSARPGEGVRTQYF. The CDR3 DNA follows: TGCAGTGCTAGACCGGGAGAGGGAGTCCGTACGCAGTATTTT.